The T cell receptor beta chain described here comes from a study of memory CD4+ T cells and cytomegalovirus serostatus. Trimming removed 5 bases from V and 5 bases from J; junction bases left unmatched: 10. Germline V gene sequence: CDR1 SGHKS, CDR2 YYEKEE (reference sequence). This CDR3 is 15 amino acids long. Single viable CD3+CD4+CD8-CD45RO+ cells were sorted as the memory CD4+ T cells. This clone has a handful of counts. Libraries were prepared by immunoSEQ multiplex PCR; TCRdb keeps only in-frame clonotypes and omits some of them. The sample has 50,000 to 70,000 clones, approximately 79% seen once.

The chain combines TRBV5-5 with TRBJ2-5; 9 bases line up with TRBD2. Sequenced sample: memory CD4+ T cells from blood. This receptor was identified in an adult in good health and CMV-seronegative. The CDR3 bases are TGTGCCAGCAGTCCCAGCGGGGGGCCCACCGAGACCCAGTACTTC. It specifies CASSPSGGPTETQYF.